This T cell receptor beta chain was recorded in a study of a mutant IDH1 vaccine in newly diagnosed glioma. Whole-study context: Vaccines were first given 4-6 weeks after radiotherapy alone, or with temozolomide cycles. Former treatment meant radiotherapy, temozolomide, or both; the majority had gotten both. Broader study findings: Apparently, pseudoprogression bore no relation to changes among the top peripheral T cell clonotypes.

CDR3 length equals 12 residues. The ends were cut back, 1 base at V and 5 bases at J, with 5 bases in the middle. From germline, CDR1 is SEHNR and CDR2 FQNEAQ (reference sequence). Using immunoSEQ multiplex PCR, the repertoire was profiled, and TCRdb retains in-frame clones only, with some absent. The sample holds tens of thousands of clones; roughly 90% are singletons and the top ten take about 18%. As for time point: week 5, during vaccination. Each dose delivered 300 ug of mutant IDH1 20-mer peptide subcutaneously with imiquimod. About this clone: No antigen is known for it.

The sequences come from PBMCs, collected from a glioma patient whose treatment included an IDH1 peptide vaccine. The rearrangement joins TRBV7-9 to TRBJ1-1; D gene unclear. The TCR sequence derives from a man aged 18 to 35 with glioma. The CDR3 DNA follows: TGTGCCAGCAGCTTAGACTGGACTGAAGCTTTCTTT. Translating gives CASSLDWTEAFF. The full variable domain, with the rest looked up from reference TRBV7-9 and TRBJ1-1, is DTGVSQNPRHKITKRGQNVTFRCDPISEHNRLYWYRQTLGQGPEFLTYFQNEAQLEKSRLLSDRFSAERPKGSFSTLEIQRTEQGDSAMYLCASSLDWTEAFFGQGTRLTVV.